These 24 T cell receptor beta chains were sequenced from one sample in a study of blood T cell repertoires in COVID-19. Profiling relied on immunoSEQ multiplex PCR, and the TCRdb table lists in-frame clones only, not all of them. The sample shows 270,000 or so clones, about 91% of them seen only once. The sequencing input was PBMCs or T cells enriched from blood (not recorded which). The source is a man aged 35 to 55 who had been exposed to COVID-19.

Here the CDR3 DNA reads TGTGCCAGCAGCACCAATGGCGGGCGGGAGGGTTGGTACAATGAGCAGTTCTTC. Amino acid sequence: CASSTNGGREGWYNEQFF. The V gene is TRBV7-9, the J gene TRBJ2-1, with 9 positions matching TRBD2. The V segment lost 5 bases and the J segment 4 bases; nucleotides outside the gene matches: 15. The CDR3 extends over 18 amino acids. Germline CDR1 reads SEHNR; CDR2 reads FQNEAQ (reference sequence).

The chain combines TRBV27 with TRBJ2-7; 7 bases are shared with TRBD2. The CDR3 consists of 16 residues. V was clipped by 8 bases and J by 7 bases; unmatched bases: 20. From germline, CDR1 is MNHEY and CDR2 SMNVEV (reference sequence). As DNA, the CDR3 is TGTGCCAGCCGCCCGCTGGGTCCTAGCGGTGAGGGGGAGCAGTACTTC. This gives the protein CASRPLGPSGEGEQYF.

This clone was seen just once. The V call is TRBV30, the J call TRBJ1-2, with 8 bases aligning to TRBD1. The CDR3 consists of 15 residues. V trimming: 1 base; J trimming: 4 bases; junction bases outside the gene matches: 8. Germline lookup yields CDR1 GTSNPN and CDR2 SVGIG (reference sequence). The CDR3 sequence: CAWSDGQGHIYGYTF. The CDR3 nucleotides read TGTGCCTGGAGTGATGGACAGGGACACATCTATGGCTACACCTTC.

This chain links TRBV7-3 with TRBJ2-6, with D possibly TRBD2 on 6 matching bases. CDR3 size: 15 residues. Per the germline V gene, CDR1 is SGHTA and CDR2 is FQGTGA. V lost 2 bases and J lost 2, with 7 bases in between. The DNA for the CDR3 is TGTGCCAGCAGCTTAGGAGGGACTGGGGCCAACGTCCTGACTTTC. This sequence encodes CASSLGGTGANVLTF.

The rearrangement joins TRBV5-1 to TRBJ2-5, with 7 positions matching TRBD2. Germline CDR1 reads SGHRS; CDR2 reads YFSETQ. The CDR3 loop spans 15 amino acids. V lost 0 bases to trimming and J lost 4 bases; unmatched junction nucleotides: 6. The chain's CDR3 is CASSLGGGAAETQYF. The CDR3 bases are TGCGCCAGCAGCTTGGGGGGAGGGGCGGCAGAGACCCAGTACTTC.

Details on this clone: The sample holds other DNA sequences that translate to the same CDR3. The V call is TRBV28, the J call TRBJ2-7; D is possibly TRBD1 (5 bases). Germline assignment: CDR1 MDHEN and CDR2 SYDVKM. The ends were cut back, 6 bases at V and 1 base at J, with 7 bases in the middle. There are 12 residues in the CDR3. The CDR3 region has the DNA TGTGCCAGCAGCCGGACATCCTACGAGCAGTACTTC. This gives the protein CASSRTSYEQYF.

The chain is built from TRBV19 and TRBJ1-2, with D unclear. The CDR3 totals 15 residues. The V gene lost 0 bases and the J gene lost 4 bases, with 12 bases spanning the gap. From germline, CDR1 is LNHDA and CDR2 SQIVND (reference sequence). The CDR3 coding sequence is TGTGCCAGTAGTATAGATCTGTACAGTACCTATGGCTACACCTTC. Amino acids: CASSIDLYSTYGYTF. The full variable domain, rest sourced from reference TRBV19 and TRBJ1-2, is DGGITQSPKYLFRKEGQNVTLSCEQNLNHDAMYWYRQDPGQGLRLIYYSQIVNDFQKGDIAEGYSVSREKKESFPLTVTSAQKNPTAFYLCASSIDLYSTYGYTFGSGTRLTVV.

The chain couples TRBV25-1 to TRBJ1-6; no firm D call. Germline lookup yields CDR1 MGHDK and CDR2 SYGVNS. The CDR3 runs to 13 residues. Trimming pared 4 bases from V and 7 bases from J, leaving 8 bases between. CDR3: CASSVSVNSPLHF. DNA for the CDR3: TGTGCCAGCAGTGTGTCTGTGAATTCACCCCTCCACTTT.

DNA of the CDR3: TGTGCCAGCAGTTCACTCCCTGAAAAACTGTTTTTT. Translated, it gives CASSSLPEKLFF. The rearrangement joins TRBV28 to TRBJ1-4, with unresolved D. V gave up 4 bases and J gave up 7 bases, with 7 bases separating them. The germline CDR1 and CDR2 sequences are MDHEN and SYDVKM. The CDR3 consists of 12 residues.

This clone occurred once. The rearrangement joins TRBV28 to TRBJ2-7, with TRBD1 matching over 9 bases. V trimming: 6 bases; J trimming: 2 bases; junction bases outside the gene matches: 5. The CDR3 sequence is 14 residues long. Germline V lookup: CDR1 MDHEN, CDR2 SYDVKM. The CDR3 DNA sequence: TGTGCCAGCAGGGGACAGGGCTCGCCCTACGAGCAGTACTTC. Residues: CASRGQGSPYEQYF.

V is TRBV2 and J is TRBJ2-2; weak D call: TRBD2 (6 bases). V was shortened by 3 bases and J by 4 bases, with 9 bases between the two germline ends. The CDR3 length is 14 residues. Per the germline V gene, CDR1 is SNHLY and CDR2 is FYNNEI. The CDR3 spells CASSDRRATGELFF. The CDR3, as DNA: TGTGCCAGCAGTGATCGGAGGGCCACCGGGGAGCTGTTTTTT.

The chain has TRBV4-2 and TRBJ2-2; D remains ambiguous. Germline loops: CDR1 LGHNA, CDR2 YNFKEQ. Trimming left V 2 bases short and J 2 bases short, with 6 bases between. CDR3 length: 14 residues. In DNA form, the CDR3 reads TGTGCCAGCAGCCAATACATTAACACCGGGGAGCTGTTTTTT. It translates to CASSQYINTGELFF.

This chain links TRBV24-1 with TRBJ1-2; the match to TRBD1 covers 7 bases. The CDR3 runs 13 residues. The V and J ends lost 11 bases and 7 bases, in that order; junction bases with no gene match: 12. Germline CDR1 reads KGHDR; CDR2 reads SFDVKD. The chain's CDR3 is CAIHGGTGAGYTF. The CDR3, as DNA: TGTGCCATTCACGGGGGAACAGGGGCTGGCTACACCTTC.

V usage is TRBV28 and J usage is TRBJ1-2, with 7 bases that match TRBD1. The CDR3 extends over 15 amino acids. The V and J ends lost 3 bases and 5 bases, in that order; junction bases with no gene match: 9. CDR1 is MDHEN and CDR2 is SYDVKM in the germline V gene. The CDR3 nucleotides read TGTGCCAGCAGTTTGGGACAGCCGTTCTTATATGGCTACACCTTC. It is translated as CASSLGQPFLYGYTF.

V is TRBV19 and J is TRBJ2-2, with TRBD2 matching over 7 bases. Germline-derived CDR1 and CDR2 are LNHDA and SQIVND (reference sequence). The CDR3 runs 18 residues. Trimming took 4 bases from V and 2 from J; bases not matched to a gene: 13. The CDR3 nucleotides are TGTGCCAGTAGTAGGGTAACCTCCGGGACTACCAACACCGGGGAGCTGTTTTTT. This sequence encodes CASSRVTSGTTNTGELFF.

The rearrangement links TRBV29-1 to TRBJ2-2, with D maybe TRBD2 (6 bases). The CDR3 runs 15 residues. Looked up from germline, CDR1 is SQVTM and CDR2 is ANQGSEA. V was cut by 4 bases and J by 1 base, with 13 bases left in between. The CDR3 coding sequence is TGCAGCGTTGTGGTTGGGCGGGGGAACACCGGGGAGCTGTTTTTT. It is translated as CSVVVGRGNTGELFF.

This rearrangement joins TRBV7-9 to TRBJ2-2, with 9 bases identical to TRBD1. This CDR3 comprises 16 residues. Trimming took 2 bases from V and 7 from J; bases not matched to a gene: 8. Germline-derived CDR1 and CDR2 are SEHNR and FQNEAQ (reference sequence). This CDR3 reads CASSLSGTGKGGELFF. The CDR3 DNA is TGTGCCAGCAGCTTATCCGGGACAGGGAAAGGCGGGGAGCTGTTTTTT.

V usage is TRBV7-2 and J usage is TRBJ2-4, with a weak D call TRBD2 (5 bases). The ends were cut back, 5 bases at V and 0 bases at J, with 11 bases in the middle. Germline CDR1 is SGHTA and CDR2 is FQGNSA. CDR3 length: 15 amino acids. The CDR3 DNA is TGTGCCAGCAGCGCCCAAGCGGTAGCCAAAAACATTCAGTACTTC. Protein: CASSAQAVAKNIQYF.

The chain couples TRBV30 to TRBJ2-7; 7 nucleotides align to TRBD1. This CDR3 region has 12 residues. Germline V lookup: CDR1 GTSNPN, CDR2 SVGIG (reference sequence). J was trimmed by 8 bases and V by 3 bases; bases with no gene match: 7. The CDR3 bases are TGTGCCTGGAGCGCCTTGACAGGGAAGCAGTACTTC. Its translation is CAWSALTGKQYF.

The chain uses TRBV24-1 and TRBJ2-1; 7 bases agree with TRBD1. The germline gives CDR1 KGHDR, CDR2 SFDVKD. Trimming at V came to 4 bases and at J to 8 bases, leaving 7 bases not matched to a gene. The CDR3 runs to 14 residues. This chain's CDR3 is CATSDQITGDEQFF. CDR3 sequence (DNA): TGTGCCACCAGTGACCAGATAACAGGGGATGAGCAGTTCTTC.

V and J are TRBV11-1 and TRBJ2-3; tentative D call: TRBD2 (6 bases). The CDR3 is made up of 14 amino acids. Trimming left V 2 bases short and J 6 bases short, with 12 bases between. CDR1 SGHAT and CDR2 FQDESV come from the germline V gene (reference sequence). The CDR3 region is CASSLSGTLDTQYF. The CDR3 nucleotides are TGTGCCAGCAGCTTATCCGGGACTTTGGATACGCAGTATTTT. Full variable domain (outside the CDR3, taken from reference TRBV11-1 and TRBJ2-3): EAEVAQSPRYKITEKSQAVAFWCDPISGHATLYWYRQILGQGPELLVQFQDESVVDDSQLPKDRFSAERLKGVDSTLKIQPAELGDSAMYLCASSLSGTLDTQYFGPGTRLTVL.

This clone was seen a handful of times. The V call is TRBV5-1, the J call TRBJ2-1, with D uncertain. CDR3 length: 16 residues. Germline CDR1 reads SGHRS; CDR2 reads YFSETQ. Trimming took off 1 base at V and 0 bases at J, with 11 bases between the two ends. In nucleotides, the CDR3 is TGCGCCAGCAGCTTGTTGGGCAGTGACTCCTACAATGAGCAGTTCTTC. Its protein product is CASSLLGSDSYNEQFF.

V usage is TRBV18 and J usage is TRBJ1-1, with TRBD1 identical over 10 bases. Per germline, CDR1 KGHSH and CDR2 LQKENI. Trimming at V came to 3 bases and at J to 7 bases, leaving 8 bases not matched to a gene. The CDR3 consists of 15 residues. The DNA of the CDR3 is TGTGCCAGCTCACCGGGACAGGGGATTACAATTGAAGCTTTCTTT. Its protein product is CASSPGQGITIEAFF.

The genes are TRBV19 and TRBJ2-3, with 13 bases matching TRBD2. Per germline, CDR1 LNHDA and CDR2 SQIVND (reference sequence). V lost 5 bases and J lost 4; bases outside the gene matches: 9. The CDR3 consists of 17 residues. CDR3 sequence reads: CASSPLRTSGSPDTQYF. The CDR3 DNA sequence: TGTGCCAGTAGTCCCCTCAGGACTAGCGGGAGTCCAGATACGCAGTATTTT.